In this sample, the clone carrying this TCR beta chain turned up once. Those who participated ranged in age from roughly 18 to 95 years and resided in about two dozen US areas. In Cohort 3, a recovered donor had either two negative PCRs, clearance, or symptom resolution. Libraries were prepared by immunoSEQ multiplex PCR; TCRdb keeps only in-frame clonotypes and omits some of them. The data show 250,000 to 350,000 clones, with around 86% seen just once and 8.5% to 12% held by the top ten. The data stem from a study of blood T cell repertoires in COVID-19. The CDR3 length is 13 residues. CDR1 and CDR2 (germline): LGHDT, YNNKEL (reference sequence). V was pared by 7 bases and J by 1 base, with 11 bases between.

The origin of this receptor is a woman in her late teens or twenties who had recovered from COVID-19. Material: PBMCs or T cells enriched from blood (not recorded which). The chain carries TRBV3-1 (or the pseudogene TRBV3-2) and TRBJ2-7, with D perhaps matching TRBD1 (6 bases). This CDR3 reads CASTHGQSYEQYF. The CDR3 DNA is TGTGCCAGCACCCATGGACAGTCCTACGAGCAGTACTTC.